Listed below are T cell receptor beta chains from one sample, sequenced in a study of identical twins' blood T cells. TCRdb used MiXCR to reprocess the 5' RACE reads, holding one entry per CDR3 protein. The sample yields fewer than 450,000 distinct CDR3 sequences, roughly 28% seen once. Sample: PBMCs. These receptors were obtained from a woman aged 18-49 years in good health. CDR3s include the opening cysteine and the closing phenylalanine or tryptophan. D genes are given only for firm matches. Clone sizes are given selectively: once, few, many, or a class where the clone is expanded.

v_gene: TRBV27
d_gene: .
abundance: few
j_gene: TRBJ2-3
CDR3nt: TGTGCCAGCAGTTTTCATGACAGAAGCACAGATACGCAGTATTTT
CDR3aa: CASSFHDRSTDTQYF

v_gene: TRBV2
d_gene: .
abundance: .
j_gene: TRBJ2-1
CDR3nt: TGTGCCAGCAGTGCGCCCCTTTACAATGAGCAGTTCTTC
CDR3aa: CASSAPLYNEQFF

v_gene: TRBV12-3/TRBV12-4
d_gene: .
abundance: few
j_gene: TRBJ1-5
CDR3nt: TGTGCCAGCAGCGTTGTGGGTCGGCGGCCCCAGCATTTT
CDR3aa: CASSVVGRRPQHF

v_gene: TRBV20-1
d_gene: .
abundance: many
j_gene: TRBJ2-2
CDR3nt: TGCAGTGCAAAGCGGAACACCGGGGAGCTGTTTTTT
CDR3aa: CSAKRNTGELFF

v_gene: TRBV29-1
d_gene: .
abundance: few
j_gene: TRBJ2-7
CDR3nt: TGCAGCGTTGTCGGGGCAGGGCGGAACGAGCAGTACTTC
CDR3aa: CSVVGAGRNEQYF

v_gene: TRBV19
d_gene: .
abundance: few
j_gene: TRBJ2-2
CDR3nt: TGTGCCAGTAGGTCATACAGGGGAGGTCCCGGGGAGCTGTTTTTT
CDR3aa: CASRSYRGGPGELFF

v_gene: TRBV11-2
d_gene: TRBD2
abundance: .
j_gene: TRBJ2-2
CDR3nt: TGTGCCAGCAGCCGGGGACTAACTTTTGCCGGGGAGCTGTTTTTT
CDR3aa: CASSRGLTFAGELFF

v_gene: TRBV3-1
d_gene: .
abundance: .
j_gene: TRBJ1-1
CDR3nt: TGTGCCAGCAGCCAAGTCTCGAAGACAGGGAACACTGAAGCTTTCTTT
CDR3aa: CASSQVSKTGNTEAFF

v_gene: TRBV18
d_gene: .
abundance: .
j_gene: TRBJ1-4
CDR3nt: TGTGCCAGCTCAAAGGGGGTACCAAATGAAAAACTGTTTTTT
CDR3aa: CASSKGVPNEKLFF

v_gene: TRBV29-1
d_gene: .
abundance: many
j_gene: TRBJ1-2
CDR3nt: TGCAGCGTTGGTTATAATGGCTACACCTTC
CDR3aa: CSVGYNGYTF

v_gene: TRBV6-1
d_gene: .
abundance: once
j_gene: TRBJ2-5
CDR3nt: TGTGCCAGCAGTGACTATCAGACCCAGTACTTC
CDR3aa: CASSDYQTQYF

v_gene: TRBV12-3/TRBV12-4
d_gene: .
abundance: .
j_gene: TRBJ2-7
CDR3nt: TGTGCCAGCACTCTACCAGGCAGCTACGAGCAGTACTTC
CDR3aa: CASTLPGSYEQYF

v_gene: TRBV4-3
d_gene: .
abundance: .
j_gene: TRBJ1-1
CDR3nt: TGCGCCGGCAGCCAAGAGATTGGCAGGGCTGCTGAAGCTTTCTTT
CDR3aa: CAGSQEIGRAAEAFF

v_gene: TRBV7-9
d_gene: .
abundance: .
j_gene: TRBJ1-2
CDR3nt: TGTGCCAGCAGCTTATTACGAGGTGAAGCGCCCGACTTCGGGTCTGGCTACACCTTC
CDR3aa: CASSLLRGEAPDFGSGYTF

v_gene: TRBV20-1
d_gene: .
abundance: few
j_gene: TRBJ1-1
CDR3nt: TGCAGTGCTAGACCCCGACTTTCGGGCACTGAAGCTTTCTTT
CDR3aa: CSARPRLSGTEAFF

v_gene: TRBV9
d_gene: .
abundance: many
j_gene: TRBJ2-7
CDR3nt: TGTGCCAGCAGCGTAATTGAGGGCGGCGAGCAGTACTTC
CDR3aa: CASSVIEGGEQYF

v_gene: TRBV10-2
d_gene: TRBD1
abundance: few
j_gene: TRBJ1-4
CDR3nt: TGCGCCAGCAGTTCGACAGGGAGGGAAAAACTGTTTTTT
CDR3aa: CASSSTGREKLFF

v_gene: TRBV29-1
d_gene: .
abundance: .
j_gene: TRBJ2-1
CDR3nt: TGCAGCGCCGGACAAAGTGGGCAGTTCTTC
CDR3aa: CSAGQSGQFF

v_gene: TRBV28
d_gene: .
abundance: .
j_gene: TRBJ1-5
CDR3nt: TGTGCCAGCAGTTTAGCAGGGTATAATCAGCCCCAGCATTTT
CDR3aa: CASSLAGYNQPQHF

v_gene: TRBV5-1
d_gene: .
abundance: .
j_gene: TRBJ1-1
CDR3nt: TGCGCCAGCAGCTCGTGGGCGCCGGACGGTTACACTGAAGCTTTCTTT
CDR3aa: CASSSWAPDGYTEAFF

v_gene: TRBV24-1
d_gene: TRBD1
abundance: many
j_gene: TRBJ1-2
CDR3nt: TGTGCCACCAGTGCCCGACAGGGTTCAGGCTACACCTTC
CDR3aa: CATSARQGSGYTF

v_gene: TRBV19
d_gene: .
abundance: .
j_gene: TRBJ1-1
CDR3nt: TGTGCCAGTAATCATCGGGCGACTGAATCTTTCTTT
CDR3aa: CASNHRATESFF

v_gene: TRBV20-1
d_gene: TRBD1
abundance: .
j_gene: TRBJ1-1
CDR3nt: TGCAGTGCTGACCGGGACAGGGCAACATTAGCTTTCTTT
CDR3aa: CSADRDRATLAFF

v_gene: TRBV20-1
d_gene: .
abundance: few
j_gene: TRBJ1-3
CDR3nt: TGCAGTGCTACCGACAGCAGCTCTGGAAACACCATATATTTT
CDR3aa: CSATDSSSGNTIYF

v_gene: TRBV5-6
d_gene: .
abundance: .
j_gene: TRBJ1-1
CDR3nt: TGTGCCAGCAGCCCCTCAGGGGCCCTGGAAGCTTTCTTT
CDR3aa: CASSPSGALEAFF

v_gene: TRBV18
d_gene: .
abundance: few
j_gene: TRBJ1-2
CDR3nt: TGTGCCAGCTCGCTGGACAGCTCATATGGCTACACCTTC
CDR3aa: CASSLDSSYGYTF

v_gene: TRBV5-1
d_gene: .
abundance: .
j_gene: TRBJ2-2
CDR3nt: TGCGCCAGCAGCTCAGGCATGGGGACCGGGGAGCTGTTTTTT
CDR3aa: CASSSGMGTGELFF

v_gene: TRBV27
d_gene: .
abundance: .
j_gene: TRBJ1-6
CDR3nt: TGTGCCAGCAGTTTACTATCACGGGTGGGGGCGATGAGCTCCTATAATTCACCCCTCCACTTT
CDR3aa: CASSLLSRVGAMSSYNSPLHF

v_gene: TRBV14
d_gene: .
abundance: many
j_gene: TRBJ1-2
CDR3nt: TGTGCCAGCAGAAGTATGGGCTATGGCTACACCTTC
CDR3aa: CASRSMGYGYTF

v_gene: TRBV11-2
d_gene: .
abundance: .
j_gene: TRBJ1-2
CDR3nt: TGTGCCAGCAGCCGACTCTCATTGGCTGGCTACACCTTC
CDR3aa: CASSRLSLAGYTF

v_gene: TRBV28
d_gene: .
abundance: .
j_gene: TRBJ1-5
CDR3nt: TGTGCCAGCAGTTCCGGGACGACTCAGCCCCAGCATTTT
CDR3aa: CASSSGTTQPQHF

v_gene: TRBV7-2
d_gene: .
abundance: few
j_gene: TRBJ1-2
CDR3nt: TGTGCCAGCAGCTATGGACCTAACTATGGCTACACCTTC
CDR3aa: CASSYGPNYGYTF

v_gene: TRBV19
d_gene: TRBD1
abundance: few
j_gene: TRBJ1-2
CDR3nt: TGTGCCAGTAGTGGGACAGGGACGGCTGGCTACACCTTC
CDR3aa: CASSGTGTAGYTF

v_gene: TRBV10-2
d_gene: TRBD2
abundance: few
j_gene: TRBJ2-1
CDR3nt: TGCGCCAGCATTCCCGGGACTAGCGGACTCATCCTCTACAATGAGCAGTTCTTC
CDR3aa: CASIPGTSGLILYNEQFF

v_gene: TRBV6-4
d_gene: .
abundance: .
j_gene: TRBJ2-3
CDR3nt: TGTGCCAGCAGTCCCCTTGGCCTCGGGGAGACAGATACGCAGTATTTT
CDR3aa: CASSPLGLGETDTQYF

v_gene: TRBV2
d_gene: .
abundance: few
j_gene: TRBJ2-3
CDR3nt: TGTGCCATCTCCCCGAGGGAGCAGACCACAGATACGCAGTATTTT
CDR3aa: CAISPREQTTDTQYF

v_gene: TRBV20-1
d_gene: .
abundance: .
j_gene: TRBJ1-5
CDR3nt: TGCAGTGCTACGACACGGACAAGACTTTATAGCAATCAGCCCCAGCATTTT
CDR3aa: CSATTRTRLYSNQPQHF

v_gene: TRBV20-1
d_gene: .
abundance: few
j_gene: TRBJ1-5
CDR3nt: TGCAGTGCTAGAGTTCCAGGGAGGAATCAGCCCCAGCATTTT
CDR3aa: CSARVPGRNQPQHF

v_gene: TRBV5-1
d_gene: .
abundance: few
j_gene: TRBJ1-2
CDR3nt: TGCGCCAGCAGCTTGGTAGTCAGTGAGGACTATGGCTACACCTTC
CDR3aa: CASSLVVSEDYGYTF

v_gene: TRBV5-1
d_gene: .
abundance: many
j_gene: TRBJ1-1
CDR3nt: TGCGCCAGCACCCTTGGCAGTCTGAACACTGAAGCTTTCTTT
CDR3aa: CASTLGSLNTEAFF

v_gene: TRBV4-3
d_gene: .
abundance: .
j_gene: TRBJ2-1
CDR3nt: TGCGCCAGCAGTCATCCGGGACATATCACCTACAATGAGCAGTTCTTC
CDR3aa: CASSHPGHITYNEQFF

v_gene: TRBV29-1
d_gene: .
abundance: .
j_gene: TRBJ2-7
CDR3nt: TGCAGCGTTGTGTCCAGGGCTTACGGGCAGTACTTC
CDR3aa: CSVVSRAYGQYF

v_gene: TRBV29-1
d_gene: .
abundance: many
j_gene: TRBJ1-1
CDR3nt: TGCAGCGTTGAGTCAGGGCTTCGAACTGAAGCTTTCTTT
CDR3aa: CSVESGLRTEAFF

v_gene: TRBV11-3
d_gene: TRBD1
abundance: many
j_gene: TRBJ1-2
CDR3nt: TGTGCCAGCAGTGGAGGACAGGGCCACTATGGCTACACCTTC
CDR3aa: CASSGGQGHYGYTF

v_gene: TRBV6-2/TRBV6-3
d_gene: .
abundance: few
j_gene: TRBJ1-1
CDR3nt: TGTGCCAGCAGTTATCGACAGATCATGAACACTGAAGCTTTCTTT
CDR3aa: CASSYRQIMNTEAFF

v_gene: TRBV15
d_gene: .
abundance: few
j_gene: TRBJ2-5
CDR3nt: TGTGCCACCAGCAGAGATAAAGGAACACCAGAGTACTTC
CDR3aa: CATSRDKGTPEYF

v_gene: TRBV25-1
d_gene: TRBD1
abundance: many
j_gene: TRBJ2-3
CDR3nt: TGTGCCAGCAGTGAATTAGGCAGGGGGCGACAATATTTT
CDR3aa: CASSELGRGRQYF

v_gene: TRBV29-1
d_gene: TRBD1
abundance: few
j_gene: TRBJ1-1
CDR3nt: TGCAGCGTGTCACAGGGGGGAAGCACTGAAGCTTTCTTT
CDR3aa: CSVSQGGSTEAFF

v_gene: TRBV29-1
d_gene: .
abundance: many
j_gene: TRBJ1-3
CDR3nt: TGCAGCGCGACAGAATTTGGAAACACCATATATTTT
CDR3aa: CSATEFGNTIYF

v_gene: TRBV5-6
d_gene: .
abundance: many
j_gene: TRBJ2-3
CDR3nt: TGTGCCAGCAGCTTGTTAGGGTTCAGCACAGATACGCAGTATTTT
CDR3aa: CASSLLGFSTDTQYF